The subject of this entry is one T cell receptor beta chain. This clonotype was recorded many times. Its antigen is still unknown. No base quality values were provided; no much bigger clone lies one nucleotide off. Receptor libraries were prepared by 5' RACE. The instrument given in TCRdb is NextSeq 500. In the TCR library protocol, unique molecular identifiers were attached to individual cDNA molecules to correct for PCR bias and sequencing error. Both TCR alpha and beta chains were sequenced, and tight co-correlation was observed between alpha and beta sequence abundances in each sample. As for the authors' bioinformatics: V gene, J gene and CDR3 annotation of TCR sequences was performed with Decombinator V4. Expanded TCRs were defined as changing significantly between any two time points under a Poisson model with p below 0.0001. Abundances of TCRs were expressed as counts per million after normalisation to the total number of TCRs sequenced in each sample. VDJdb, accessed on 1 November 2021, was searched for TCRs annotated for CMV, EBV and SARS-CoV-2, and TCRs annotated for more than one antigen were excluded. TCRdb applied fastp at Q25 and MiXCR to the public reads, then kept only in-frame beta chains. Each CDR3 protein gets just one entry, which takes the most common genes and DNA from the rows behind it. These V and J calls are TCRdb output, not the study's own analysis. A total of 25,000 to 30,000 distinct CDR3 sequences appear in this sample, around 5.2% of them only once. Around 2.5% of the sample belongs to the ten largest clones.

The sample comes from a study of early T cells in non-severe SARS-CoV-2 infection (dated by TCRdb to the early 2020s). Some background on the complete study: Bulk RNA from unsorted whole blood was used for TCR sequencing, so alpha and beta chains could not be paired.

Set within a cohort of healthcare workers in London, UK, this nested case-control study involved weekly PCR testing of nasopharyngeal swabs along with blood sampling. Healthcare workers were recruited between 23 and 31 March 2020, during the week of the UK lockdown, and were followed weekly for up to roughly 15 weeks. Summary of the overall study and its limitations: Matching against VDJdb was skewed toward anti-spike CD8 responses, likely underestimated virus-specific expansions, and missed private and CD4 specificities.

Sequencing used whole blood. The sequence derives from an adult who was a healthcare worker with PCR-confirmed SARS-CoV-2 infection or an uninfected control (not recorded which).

The base sequence is TGTGCCAGCAGTTCTGGAAACACCATATATTTT. It translates to CASSSGNTIYF. The V gene is TRBV9 and the J gene is TRBJ1-3; no D gene call is confident. V drops 5 bases and J drops 1 base, leaving 1 base in between. The germline V gene yields SGDLS for CDR1 and YYNGEE for CDR2. The CDR3 contains 11 residues, cysteine and phenylalanine counted. Kept here is only the CDR3 DNA, which spans 33 bases and is read in frame from base 1. The entire variable domain, with the stretches around the CDR3 drawn from the reference TRBV9 and TRBJ1-3 proteins, is DSGVTQTPKHLITATGQRVTLRCSPRSGDLSVYWYQQSLDQGLQFLIQYYNGEERAKGNILERFSAQQFPDLHSELNLSSLELGDSALYFCASSSGNTIYFGEGSWLTVV.